These 20 T cell receptor beta chains originate from one sample sequenced in a study of T cell responses to AZD1222 COVID-19 vaccine. Produced via immunoSEQ multiplex PCR; TCRdb's table is partial and in-frame only. Of some 190,000 clones detected, around 90% appear once; the ten largest clones hold 1.5% to 2.5%. The specimen was peripheral blood, collected 28 days after the second AZD1222 dose. The receptor set was obtained from an adult who received the AZD1222 COVID-19 vaccine.

The V gene is TRBV6-5, the J gene TRBJ1-2; 7 bases agree with TRBD1. Germline CDR1 MNHEY, CDR2 SVGAGI. J was trimmed by 5 bases and V by 6 bases; bases with no gene match: 9. This CDR3 spans 14 amino acids. The CDR3 region has the DNA TGTGCCAGCAGGGGGGGACAGATTCTTTATGGCTACACCTTC. Amino acids: CASRGGQILYGYTF.

The rearrangement joins TRBV2 to TRBJ2-7, with D possibly called TRBD1 or TRBD2 (5 bases each). V dropped 3 bases and J dropped 3 bases, with 12 bases sitting between them. Germline V CDR1 and CDR2: SNHLY, FYNNEI. The CDR3 has 14 residues. CDR3 nucleotide sequence: TGTGCCAGCAGTGATAGGGGAGTGGGCTACGAGCAGTACTTC. Its translation: CASSDRGVGYEQYF.

This rearrangement joins TRBV7-2 to TRBJ1-1; D is undetermined. Trimming stripped 5 bases from V and 3 bases from J, with 10 bases between. The CDR3 totals 13 residues. Germline V gene lookup returns CDR1 SGHTA and CDR2 FQGNSA. DNA of the CDR3: TGTGCCAGCAGCACGGTCCGGGACACTGAAGCTTTCTTT. Encoded protein: CASSTVRDTEAFF.

The chain uses TRBV5-6 and TRBJ2-1, with D possibly being TRBD1 (6 bases). Between the trimmed V and J ends, which lost 4 bases and 15 bases, there was a span of 20 bases. Per germline, CDR1 SGHDT and CDR2 YYEEEE. This CDR3 has 13 amino acids. This CDR3 reads CASSVRGVGGTFF. The DNA of the CDR3 is TGTGCCAGCAGCGTGCGTGGGGTAGGGGGAACGTTCTTC.

This rearrangement joins TRBV27 to TRBJ2-7; TRBD2 aligns across 7 bases. The trim removed 5 bases at V and 3 bases at J, leaving 10 bases unmatched. The CDR3 runs to 15 residues. Germline V gene lookup returns CDR1 MNHEY and CDR2 SMNVEV (reference sequence). The CDR3 region is CASSALGGNLYEQYF. The CDR3 DNA follows: TGTGCCAGCAGTGCGTTGGGGGGGAACCTCTACGAGCAGTACTTC.

The chain couples TRBV18 to TRBJ1-6, with TRBD1 as a possible D gene (5 bases). CDR1 is KGHSH, CDR2 LQKENI, per germline. Trimming took 3 bases from V and 2 from J, leaving 17 bases between them. The CDR3 runs to 18 residues. The CDR3 DNA reads TGTGCCAGCTCACCTCACGGCGGGGGGGAAACCTATAATTCACCCCTCCACTTT. It codes for CASSPHGGGETYNSPLHF.

The chain uses TRBV25-1 and TRBJ1-3; weak D call: TRBD1 (5 bases). The CDR3 is made up of 14 amino acids. CDR1 is MGHDK and CDR2 is SYGVNS in the germline V gene. Trimming stripped 6 bases from V and 4 bases from J, with 13 bases between. CDR3 sequence (DNA): TGTGCCAGCAGCCCCCCCGGGGACGGAAACACCATATATTTT. Translated: CASSPPGDGNTIYF.

The gene calls are TRBV28 and TRBJ2-7; 14 bases map to TRBD2. J was trimmed by 6 bases and V by 8 bases; bases with no gene match: 6. Germline V CDR1 and CDR2: MDHEN, SYDVKM. The CDR3 totals 14 residues. CDR3 DNA: TGTGCCAGCCACAGCGGACTAGCGGGAGGCGAGCAGTACTTC. Protein product: CASHSGLAGGEQYF.

V usage is TRBV19 and J usage is TRBJ1-5; 8 nucleotides align to TRBD1. V lost 5 bases, J lost 4 bases, and 7 bases stayed unmatched. CDR1 and CDR2 (germline): LNHDA, SQIVND (reference sequence). This CDR3 is built from 15 residues. The CDR3 DNA sequence: TGTGCCAGTAGTCCGGCAGGGGGCCCGAATCAGCCCCAGCATTTT. Encoded protein: CASSPAGGPNQPQHF. Combining the CDR3 with reference TRBV19 and TRBJ1-5 gives the whole variable domain DGGITQSPKYLFRKEGQNVTLSCEQNLNHDAMYWYRQDPGQGLRLIYYSQIVNDFQKGDIAEGYSVSREKKESFPLTVTSAQKNPTAFYLCASSPAGGPNQPQHFGDGTRLSIL.

This clone was found once. The V call is TRBV5-1, the J call TRBJ1-5, with TRBD1 matching over 10 bases. V shed 4 bases, J shed 4 bases, and the junction held 5 bases outside the gene matches. Germline V gene lookup returns CDR1 SGHRS and CDR2 YFSETQ. The CDR3 covers 15 residues. Written as DNA, the CDR3 is TGCGCCAGCAGCCAGGGGACAGGGGATAATCAGCCCCAGCATTTT. Translation gives CASSQGTGDNQPQHF.

This clone is a singleton in its sample. CDR3 amino acids: CASSPPLGQGRYGYTF. The CDR3 DNA reads TGTGCCAGCAGTCCCCCACTTGGACAGGGGCGATATGGCTACACCTTC. The chain couples TRBV6-2 or TRBV6-3 to TRBJ1-2; 9 positions agree with TRBD1. V gave up 5 bases and J gave up 5 bases; unmatched junction bases: 12. Germline loops: CDR1 MNHEY, CDR2 SVGEGT. The CDR3 runs to 16 residues.

This clone was recorded once. The rearrangement uses TRBV19 and TRBJ1-4; D remains unclear. The CDR3 contains 14 residues. V shed 2 bases and J shed 8 bases, with 12 bases lying between them. Germline CDR1 reads LNHDA; CDR2 reads SQIVND (reference sequence). The CDR3 DNA follows: TGTGCCAGTAGTATATTGGGTTCAAAGGAAAAACTGTTTTTT. This encodes CASSILGSKEKLFF.

The chain carries TRBV11-1 and TRBJ1-5, with 10 bases matching TRBD1. The CDR3 covers 15 residues. CDR1 and CDR2 (germline): SGHAT, FQDESV (reference sequence). The ends lost 5 bases at V and 3 bases at J; junction bases unmatched: 4. The CDR3 DNA reads as TGTGCCAGCAGCACCGGGACAGGGGTCAATCAGCCCCAGCATTTT. Translated: CASSTGTGVNQPQHF. Based on the CDR3 plus reference TRBV11-1 and TRBJ1-5, the full variable domain is EAEVAQSPRYKITEKSQAVAFWCDPISGHATLYWYRQILGQGPELLVQFQDESVVDDSQLPKDRFSAERLKGVDSTLKIQPAELGDSAMYLCASSTGTGVNQPQHFGDGTRLSIL.

This chain links TRBV19 with TRBJ2-1; D is ambiguous. The CDR3 has 15 residues. Germline V gene data show CDR1 as LNHDA and CDR2 as SQIVND (reference sequence). V lost 5 bases to trimming and J lost 5 bases, with 16 bases between them. CDR3 in amino acids: CASSPKVGSHNEQFF. CDR3 bases: TGTGCCAGTAGTCCCAAGGTTGGTTCCCACAATGAGCAGTTCTTC.

This clone was seen a handful of times. This rearrangement joins TRBV7-9 to TRBJ1-3, with a weak D call TRBD1 (5 bases). V lost 4 bases and J lost 4, with 8 bases in between. The CDR3 has 13 amino acids. Germline V gives CDR1 SEHNR, CDR2 FQNEAQ (reference sequence). CDR3: CASSWGSGNTIYF. Here the CDR3 DNA reads TGTGCCAGCAGCTGGGGGTCCGGAAACACCATATATTTT.

V is TRBV7-6 and J is TRBJ2-1; 7 bases fit TRBD1. The CDR3 length is 15 residues. The V gene end was trimmed by 3 bases and the J gene end by 4 bases; junction bases not matched to a gene: 6. Per germline, CDR1 SGHVS and CDR2 FNYEAQ. This CDR3 is CASSLGQHGYNEQFF. The CDR3 coding sequence is TGTGCCAGCAGCTTGGGACAGCACGGGTACAATGAGCAGTTCTTC.

V and J are TRBV15 and TRBJ1-3; D remains ambiguous. Trimming removed 0 bases from V and 0 bases from J, with 12 bases in between. Looked up from germline, CDR1 is LNHNV and CDR2 is YYDKDF (reference sequence). CDR3 length equals 17 residues. CDR3 nucleotides: TGTGCCACCAGCAGAGATGTTGGTGGGAGCTCTGGAAACACCATATATTTT. It is translated as CATSRDVGGSSGNTIYF.

The chain employs TRBV19 and TRBJ1-1, with D possibly matching TRBD1 (5 bases). CDR1 LNHDA and CDR2 SQIVND come from the germline V gene (reference sequence). The CDR3 consists of 14 residues. V lost 7 bases, J lost 0 bases, and 12 bases lay in between. CDR3 bases: TGTGCCAGTAAGTCTCCAGGGCTGAACACTGAAGCTTTCTTT. Protein sequence: CASKSPGLNTEAFF.

The chain recombines TRBV7-2 with TRBJ1-3; D may be TRBD1 (5 bases). Germline V gene data show CDR1 as SGHTA and CDR2 as FQGNSA. The ends were cut back, 6 bases at V and 3 bases at J, with 12 bases in the middle. CDR3 length: 14 amino acids. The CDR3 sequence: CASSSDIVGNTIYF. CDR3 bases: TGTGCCAGCAGTTCGGACATTGTTGGAAACACCATATATTTT.

This rearrangement joins TRBV25-1 to TRBJ1-3; D ambiguous. The CDR3 totals 16 residues. V was trimmed by 1 base and J by 0 bases, leaving 10 bases between them. CDR1 MGHDK and CDR2 SYGVNS come from the germline V gene. The CDR3 coding sequence is TGTGCCAGCAGTGAATCCGGCAGAAACTCTGGAAACACCATATATTTT. As protein: CASSESGRNSGNTIYF.